What follows describes a single TCR beta chain. This clone has at least ten counts. Its cognate antigen has yet to be identified. No base quality information exists; no much larger clone differs at one position. A MiSeq instrument was used for deep resolution sequencing, which targeted depths ranging from 1 in 1 million up to 1 in 200,000 T cells, with coverage averaging 10x for each clonotype. The immunoSEQ hsTCRB Kit was used to generate the TCR beta libraries. The source study handled its data this way. The data were analyzed with ImmunoSEQ Analyzer and ImmunoSEQ Data Assistant, and V, D and J gene assignments followed IMGT definitions. Clonality, which ranges from 0 to 1, was calculated as one minus the normalized Shannon entropy of productive rearrangement frequencies. Only overrepresented clonotypes making up at least 0.05% of the repertoire of each patient were included in the public clonotype analysis. Repertoires from about a dozen age-matched healthy donors in immuneACCESS were used as clonality controls. TCRdb took this table from immuneACCESS and kept in-frame rearrangements with V and J called. Such tables lack part of the clones; where checked against another copy, unresolved V genes explain under half of the gap, and the rest is unexplained. V and J calls and clone size are as listed in that table; D and trimming were resolved from the DNA. The sample includes 30,000 to 40,000 clones, with approximately 69% observed a single time. Around 30% of the sample is in the top ten clones.

For TCR beta library preparation, 1.5 to 2 micrograms of genomic DNA was extracted from cryopreserved PBMCs. High-throughput TCR beta sequencing was performed on longitudinal blood samples from CLL patients receiving ibrutinib monotherapy. The patients took part in an open-label, single-center phase 2 trial of ibrutinib monotherapy. The CDR3 covers 17 residues, taking in both the cysteine and the phenylalanine. Only the CDR3 DNA stays, 51 bases, in frame from base 1. The V and J ends are trimmed by 0 bases and 5 bases, leaving 19 bases between them. Per the germline V gene, SGDLS is the CDR1 and YYNGEE is the CDR2. The data were taken from a study of cytotoxic CD8 clonotypes in ibrutinib-treated CLL (dated by TCRdb to about 2021). For the study in its entirety: The cohort had about a dozen relapsed/refractory and around 15 treatment-naive patients; 17 were IGHV unmutated. Partial responses were observed in 24 patients and complete responses in 2; after a median follow-up of roughly 62 months, remission was maintained in some 14 patients and progression was observed in roughly 12. Longitudinal samples were obtainable from about 30% of the roughly 86 participants in the trial. The response samples were drawn at a median of approximately twelve months into treatment, with a range of about 6 to 36 months. On average, each sample yielded 255,043 productive templates and about 95,000 productive rearrangements. Cryopreserved peripheral blood mononuclear cells were obtained before treatment, at response, and at either sustained remission or disease progression.

The paper as a whole reports these results and caveats: Public clonotypes were rare and either contracted or stayed stable during treatment, and the rise in clonality at ibrutinib response reflected the expansion of private clonotypes. Sustained-remission and progressing patients did not have matched sampling times, and lymph node repertoires were not examined. Clonality increased at ibrutinib response, stayed stable in sustained remission, and fell back toward baseline at progression. At baseline, clonality was higher than in age-matched healthy donors and showed a strong correlation with circulating CD8+ T-cell counts.

This sequence originates from a human donor with chronic lymphocytic leukemia. The starting material was PBMCs, obtained before ibrutinib treatment. The chain joins TRBV9 to TRBJ2-3; tentative D gene TRBD2, with 6 bases matching. The CDR3 protein is CASSVGRAGPYGDTQYF. The nucleotides are TGTGCCAGCAGCGTAGGGAGGGCAGGACCCTATGGAGATACGCAGTATTTT.